This TCR beta chain is drawn from a study of blood T cell repertoires in COVID-19. Overall study: Samples representing acute and convalescent COVID-19 were sourced from the United States, Italy and Spain. T cells, B-cell-depleted T cells, or PBMCs supplied cDNA or gDNA.

In the authors' methods: Cell counts per sample came from amplifying reference gene primers. Measured with immunoSEQ multiplex PCR; TCRdb has only the in-frame clones, and not every one. Clonal size and the V and J genes are those of that table, whereas D and trimming came from the DNA. Here the sample spans about 120,000 clones, roughly four fifths being singletons. The CDR3 is 13 amino acids. Trimming took 5 bases from V and 1 from J; bases not matched to a gene: 2. Sequencing used peripheral blood. The V gene is TRBV12-3 or TRBV12-4, the J gene TRBJ2-7; 7 bases are shared with TRBD1. The clonotype comes from a human donor in a cohort sampled during active COVID-19. As DNA, the CDR3 is TGTGCCAGCAGTATGACAGGGTCCTACGAGCAGTACTTC. Translated, it gives CASSMTGSYEQYF.